Below are 5 T cell receptor beta chains sequenced from a single sample in a study of cytomegalovirus exposure and HLA in healthy donors. Repertoires were generated with immunoSEQ multiplex PCR, while TCRdb's copy carries only in-frame clones and drops some. The repertoire holds about 140,000 clones, with 70% to 85% as singletons. Sequences were obtained from PBMCs. All receptors derive from a young man in good health and CMV-seropositive.

The chain combines TRBV6-1 with TRBJ2-7, with 9 bases that match TRBD2. CDR1 is MNHNS, CDR2 SASEGT, per germline. This CDR3 is 14 amino acids long. Trimming at V came to 7 bases and at J to 1 base, leaving 5 bases not matched to a gene. The CDR3 DNA follows: TGTGCCAGCAAGCATAGCGGGAGTTCCTACGAGCAGTACTTC. Amino acids: CASKHSGSSYEQYF.

The J gene is TRBJ2-1, the V gene TRBV6-9; D is uncertain. CDR1 is MNHGY and CDR2 is SVAAGI in the germline V gene. The CDR3 sequence is 12 residues long. Trimming pared 7 bases from V and 12 bases from J, leaving 16 bases between. CDR3 nucleotide sequence: TGTGCCAGCAACCACCCCCTTACTCCGCAGTTCTTC. Encoded protein: CASNHPLTPQFF.

V and J are TRBV6-5 and TRBJ1-2; 8 bases align to TRBD1. CDR1 and CDR2 (germline): MNHEY, SVGAGI. The trim removed 2 bases at V and 6 bases at J, leaving 8 bases unmatched. The CDR3 is 15 amino acids. The CDR3 DNA follows: TGTGCCAGCAGTTACCGTCTGGACAGGGTGGATGGCTACACCTTC. Residues: CASSYRLDRVDGYTF.

The CDR3 loop is CASSQGVGEGYEQYF. Written as DNA, the CDR3 is TGTGCCAGCAGCCAAGGCGTAGGGGAAGGCTACGAGCAGTACTTC. The rearrangement joins TRBV14 to TRBJ2-7; maybe TRBD1 (5 bases). Germline assignment: CDR1 SGHDN and CDR2 FVKESK. V was shortened by 1 base and J by 3 bases, with 13 bases between the two germline ends. The CDR3 sequence is 15 residues long.

This chain uses TRBV7-2 with TRBJ1-1; D gene uncertain. This CDR3 is built from 16 residues. V lost 8 bases to trimming and J lost 1 base, with 20 bases between them. Per the germline V gene, CDR1 is SGHTA and CDR2 is FQGNSA. The CDR3 coding sequence is TGTGCCAGCCGAAGCTTAAGGACGGGGAGGAACACTGAAGCTTTCTTT. Translation gives CASRSLRTGRNTEAFF. The whole variable domain, filled in from reference TRBV7-2 and TRBJ1-1, reads GAGVSQSPSNKVTEKGKDVELRCDPISGHTALYWYRQSLGQGLEFLIYFQGNSAPDKSGLPSDRFSAERTGGSVSTLTIQRTQQEDSAVYLCASRSLRTGRNTEAFFGQGTRLTVV.